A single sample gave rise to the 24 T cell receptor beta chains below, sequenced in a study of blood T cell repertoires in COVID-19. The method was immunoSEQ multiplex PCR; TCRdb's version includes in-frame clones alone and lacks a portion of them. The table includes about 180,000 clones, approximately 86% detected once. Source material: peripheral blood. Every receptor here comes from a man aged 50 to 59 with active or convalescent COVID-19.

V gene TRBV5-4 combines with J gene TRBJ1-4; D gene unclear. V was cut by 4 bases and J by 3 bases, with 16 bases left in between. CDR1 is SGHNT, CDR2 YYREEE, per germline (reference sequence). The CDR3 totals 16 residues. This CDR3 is CASSPGGFKANEKLFF. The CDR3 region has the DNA TGTGCCAGCAGCCCGGGAGGTTTTAAGGCTAATGAAAAACTGTTTTTT.

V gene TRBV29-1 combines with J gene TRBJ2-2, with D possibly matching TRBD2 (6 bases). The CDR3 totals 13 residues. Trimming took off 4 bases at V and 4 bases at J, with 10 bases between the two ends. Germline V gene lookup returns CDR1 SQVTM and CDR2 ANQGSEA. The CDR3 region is CSVVGGATGELFF. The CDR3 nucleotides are TGCAGCGTTGTGGGGGGTGCCACCGGGGAGCTGTTTTTT.

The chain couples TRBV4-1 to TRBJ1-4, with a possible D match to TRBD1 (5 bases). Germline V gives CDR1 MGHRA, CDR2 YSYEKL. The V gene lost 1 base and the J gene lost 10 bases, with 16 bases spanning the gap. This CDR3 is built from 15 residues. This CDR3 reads CASSQGGEGMVKLFF. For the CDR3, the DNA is TGCGCCAGCAGCCAAGGGGGGGAGGGGATGGTAAAACTGTTTTTT.

The CDR3 sequence is CASSLAGAPSYEQFF. The CDR3 DNA sequence: TGTGCCAGCAGCTTAGCGGGGGCCCCAAGCTATGAGCAGTTCTTC. This rearrangement joins TRBV11-1 to TRBJ2-1; D possibly corresponds to TRBD1 (6 bases). CDR1 and CDR2 from the germline V gene are SGHAT and FQDESV (reference sequence). The CDR3 consists of 15 residues. V shed 0 bases and J shed 8 bases, with 14 bases lying between them.

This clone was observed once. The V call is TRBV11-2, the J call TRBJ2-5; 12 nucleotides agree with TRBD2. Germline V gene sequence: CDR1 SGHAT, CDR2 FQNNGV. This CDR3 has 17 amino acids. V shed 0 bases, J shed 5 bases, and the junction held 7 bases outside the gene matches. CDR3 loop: CASSLEGLAGSDETQYF. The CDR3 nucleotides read TGTGCCAGCAGCTTAGAGGGACTAGCGGGTTCGGACGAGACCCAGTACTTC.

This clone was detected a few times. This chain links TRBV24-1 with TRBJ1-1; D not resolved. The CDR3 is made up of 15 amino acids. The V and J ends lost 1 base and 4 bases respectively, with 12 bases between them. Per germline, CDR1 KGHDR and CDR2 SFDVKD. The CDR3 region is CATSDLRSTSTEAFF. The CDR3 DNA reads TGTGCCACCAGTGATTTACGGTCTACTAGCACTGAAGCTTTCTTT.

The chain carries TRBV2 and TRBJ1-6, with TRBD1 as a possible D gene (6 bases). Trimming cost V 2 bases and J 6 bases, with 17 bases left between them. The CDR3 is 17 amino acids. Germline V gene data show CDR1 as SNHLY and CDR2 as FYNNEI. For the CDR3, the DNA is TGTGCCAGCAGTGAACGGTGGCAGGGGAGTCGTAATTCACCCCTCCACTTT. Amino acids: CASSERWQGSRNSPLHF.

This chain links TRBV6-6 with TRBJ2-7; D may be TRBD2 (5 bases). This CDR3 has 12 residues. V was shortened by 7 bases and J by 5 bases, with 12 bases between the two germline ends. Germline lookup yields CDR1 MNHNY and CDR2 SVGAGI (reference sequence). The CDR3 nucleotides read TGTGCCAGCACCGGCCTGAGGGACGAGCAGTACTTC. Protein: CASTGLRDEQYF.

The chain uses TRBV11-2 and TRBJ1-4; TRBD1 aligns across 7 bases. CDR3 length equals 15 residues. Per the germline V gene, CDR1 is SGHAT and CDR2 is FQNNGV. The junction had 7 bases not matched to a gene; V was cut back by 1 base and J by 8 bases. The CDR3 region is CASSLGIRGREKLFF. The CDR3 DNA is TGTGCCAGCAGCTTAGGTATAAGGGGGCGAGAAAAACTGTTTTTT.

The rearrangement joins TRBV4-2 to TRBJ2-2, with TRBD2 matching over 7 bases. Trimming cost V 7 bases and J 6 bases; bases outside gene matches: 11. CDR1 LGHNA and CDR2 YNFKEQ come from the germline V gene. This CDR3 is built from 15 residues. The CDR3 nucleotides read TGTGCCAGCAAGCGGGATCGGGCCGGCTCCGGGGAGCTGTTTTTT. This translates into CASKRDRAGSGELFF.

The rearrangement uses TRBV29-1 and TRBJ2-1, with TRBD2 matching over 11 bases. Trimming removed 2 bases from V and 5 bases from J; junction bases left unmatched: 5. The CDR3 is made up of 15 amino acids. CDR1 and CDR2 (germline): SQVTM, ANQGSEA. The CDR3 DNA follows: TGCAGCGTTGAACCATCGACTAGCGGGGACAATGAGCAGTTCTTC. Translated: CSVEPSTSGDNEQFF.

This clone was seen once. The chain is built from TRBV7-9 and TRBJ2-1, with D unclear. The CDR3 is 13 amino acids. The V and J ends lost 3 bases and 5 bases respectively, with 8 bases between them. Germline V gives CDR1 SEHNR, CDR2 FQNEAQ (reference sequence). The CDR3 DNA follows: TGTGCCAGCAGCTTTACAGAACACAATGAGCAGTTCTTC. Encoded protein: CASSFTEHNEQFF.

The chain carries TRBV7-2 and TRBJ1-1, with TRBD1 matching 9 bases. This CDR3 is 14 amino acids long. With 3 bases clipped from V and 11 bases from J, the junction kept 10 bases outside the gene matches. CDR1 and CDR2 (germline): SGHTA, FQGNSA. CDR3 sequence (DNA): TGTGCCAGCAGCTTTCTACAGGGGGCCGGACGGGCTTTCTTT. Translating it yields CASSFLQGAGRAFF.

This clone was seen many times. CDR3 sequence: CASSEHRGQYF. The DNA of the CDR3 is TGTGCCAGCAGTGAACACCGAGGGCAGTACTTC. The V gene is TRBV25-1, the J gene TRBJ2-7; D remains ambiguous. Germline V lookup: CDR1 MGHDK, CDR2 SYGVNS. The V end was cut by 2 bases, the J end by 9 bases, with 8 bases between. The CDR3 consists of 11 residues.

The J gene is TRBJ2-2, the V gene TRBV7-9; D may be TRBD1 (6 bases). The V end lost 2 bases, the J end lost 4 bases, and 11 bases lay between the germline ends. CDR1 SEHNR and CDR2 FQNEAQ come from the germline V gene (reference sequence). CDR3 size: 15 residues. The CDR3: CASSLMGQITGELFF. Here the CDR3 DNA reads TGTGCCAGCAGCTTAATGGGACAAATCACCGGGGAGCTGTTTTTT.

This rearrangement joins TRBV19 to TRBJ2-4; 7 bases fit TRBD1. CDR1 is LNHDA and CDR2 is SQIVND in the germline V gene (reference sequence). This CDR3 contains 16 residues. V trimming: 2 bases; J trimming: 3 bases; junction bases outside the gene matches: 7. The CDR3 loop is CASSIRGGLGKNIQYF. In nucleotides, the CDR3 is TGTGCCAGTAGTATAAGAGGGGGCTTGGGCAAAAACATTCAGTACTTC.

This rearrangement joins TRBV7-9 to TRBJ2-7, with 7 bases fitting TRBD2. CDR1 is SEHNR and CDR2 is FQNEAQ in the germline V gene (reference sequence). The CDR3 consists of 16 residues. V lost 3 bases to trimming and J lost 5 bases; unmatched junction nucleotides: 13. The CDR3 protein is CASSFPGAGVRDEQYF. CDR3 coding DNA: TGTGCCAGCAGCTTCCCTGGGGCGGGAGTAAGGGACGAGCAGTACTTC.

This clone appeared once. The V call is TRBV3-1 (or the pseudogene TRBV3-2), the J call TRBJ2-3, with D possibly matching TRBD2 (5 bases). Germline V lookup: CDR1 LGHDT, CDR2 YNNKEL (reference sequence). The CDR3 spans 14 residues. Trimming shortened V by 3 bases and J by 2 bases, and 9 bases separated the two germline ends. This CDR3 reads CASSHRAATDTQYF. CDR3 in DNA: TGTGCCAGCAGCCACCGAGCGGCCACAGATACGCAGTATTTT.

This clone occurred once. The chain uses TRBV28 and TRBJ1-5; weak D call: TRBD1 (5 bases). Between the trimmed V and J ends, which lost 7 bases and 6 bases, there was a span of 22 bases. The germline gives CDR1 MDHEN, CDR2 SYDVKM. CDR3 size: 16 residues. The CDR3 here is CASTLPGGEFGQPQHF. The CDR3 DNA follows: TGTGCCAGCACCCTCCCCGGGGGGGAATTCGGTCAGCCCCAGCATTTT.

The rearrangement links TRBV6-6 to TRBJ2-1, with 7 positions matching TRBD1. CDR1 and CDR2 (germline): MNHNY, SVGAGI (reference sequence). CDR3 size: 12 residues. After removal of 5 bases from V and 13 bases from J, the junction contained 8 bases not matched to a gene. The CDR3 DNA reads TGTGCCAGCAGTGCTTACCGGACAGGACAGTTCTTC. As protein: CASSAYRTGQFF.

The CDR3 spells CASSATGGRNTEAFF. The CDR3 DNA sequence: TGTGCCAGCAGCGCGACAGGGGGTCGGAACACTGAAGCTTTCTTT. The V gene is TRBV9, the J gene TRBJ1-1; 9 positions match TRBD1. CDR1 is SGDLS and CDR2 is YYNGEE in the germline V gene. The CDR3 sequence is 15 residues long. Trimming cost V 3 bases and J 1 base; bases outside gene matches: 4.

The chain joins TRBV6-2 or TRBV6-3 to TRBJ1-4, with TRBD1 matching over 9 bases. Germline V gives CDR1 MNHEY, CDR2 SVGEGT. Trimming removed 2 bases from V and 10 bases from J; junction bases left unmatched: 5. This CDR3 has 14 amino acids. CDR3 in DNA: TGTGCCAGCAGTTACGGGACAGGGAGTCCAAAACTGTTTTTT. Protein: CASSYGTGSPKLFF.

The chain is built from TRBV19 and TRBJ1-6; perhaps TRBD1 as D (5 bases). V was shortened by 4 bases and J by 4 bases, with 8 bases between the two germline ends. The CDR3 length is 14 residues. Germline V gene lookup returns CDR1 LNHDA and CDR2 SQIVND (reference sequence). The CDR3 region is CASSTDTYNSPLHF. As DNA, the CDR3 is TGTGCCAGTAGTACGGACACTTATAATTCACCCCTCCACTTT.

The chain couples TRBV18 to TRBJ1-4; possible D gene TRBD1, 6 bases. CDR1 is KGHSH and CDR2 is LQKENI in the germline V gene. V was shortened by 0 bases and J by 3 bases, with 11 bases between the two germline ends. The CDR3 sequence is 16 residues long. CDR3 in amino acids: CASSPPNQGPNEKLFF. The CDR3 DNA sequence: TGTGCCAGCTCACCACCGAATCAGGGGCCTAATGAAAAACTGTTTTTT.